This TCR beta chain emerged from a study of shared clonotypes between healthy human individuals. General observations from the study: A handful of donors had around 5% of their naive CD4 clonotypes in common. Sampling used blood alone; tissue repertoires probably differ.

This clone was seen only once. The target antigen is unknown. Genomic DNA of every subset was divided equally among multiple immunoSEQ plates. Original processing methods: Quality scores were absent from the junction-only immunoSEQ sequences, so filtering differed. The repertoire was sequenced with immunoSEQ multiplex PCR; TCRdb's copy has only in-frame clones and lacks some. V, J and clone size are those of that table, while D and trimming were read from the DNA. Found here are 2 million to 2.5 million clones, under 95% of them singletons; the top ten hold 1.5% to 2%. V shed 6 bases, J shed 0 bases, and the junction held 6 bases outside the gene matches. Germline V CDR1 and CDR2: MDHEN, SYDVKM. There are 16 residues in the CDR3. Terminally differentiated effector memory CD45RA+ cells were left out of the naive CD8 fraction, which was CD45RO-negative and positively selected for CCR7.

This chain connects TRBV28 to TRBJ2-2, with 8 bases that match TRBD1. The specimen was naive CD8+ T cells from PBMCs. This clonotype was obtained from a man aged 18 to 35 in good health. Some clones in this sample may be carry-over from other donors' samples. CDR3 sequence reads: CASSSDRDSNTGELFF. In DNA form, the CDR3 reads TGTGCCAGCAGCTCGGACAGGGACTCGAACACCGGGGAGCTGTTTTTT.